These 21 T cell receptor beta chains originate from one sample sequenced in a study of cytomegalovirus exposure and HLA in healthy donors. A multiplex PCR was run with 60 Vbeta primers and 13 Jbeta primers. Method: immunoSEQ multiplex PCR; TCRdb's copy keeps in-frame clones and lacks some. This sample has about 180,000 clones, with approximately 80% found just once. The sequencing input was PBMCs. These TCRs come from a girl aged 10 to 17 in good health and CMV-seropositive.

V usage is TRBV11-2 and J usage is TRBJ2-1; D is possibly TRBD2 (6 bases). Germline values: CDR1 SGHAT, CDR2 FQNNGV. Between the trimmed V and J ends, which lost 0 bases and 6 bases, there was a span of 12 bases. The CDR3 has 15 amino acids. CDR3 in DNA: TGTGCCAGCAGCTTAGACGGCGGGACCACCAATGAGCAGTTCTTC. Protein sequence: CASSLDGGTTNEQFF. Full variable domain (rest looked up from reference TRBV11-2 and TRBJ2-1): EAGVAQSPRYKIIEKRQSVAFWCNPISGHATLYWYQQILGQGPKLLIQFQNNGVVDDSQLPKDRFSAERLKGVDSTLKIQPAKLEDSAVYLCASSLDGGTTNEQFFGPGTRLTVL.

Only one count was recorded for this clone. The V call is TRBV14, the J call TRBJ2-7; weak D call: TRBD2 (5 bases). The V and J ends lost 4 bases and 5 bases respectively, with 15 bases between them. Germline CDR1 reads SGHDN; CDR2 reads FVKESK. The CDR3 runs 14 residues. The CDR3 DNA follows: TGTGCCAGCAGCCCTAACGCGGGTTTCAACGAGCAGTACTTC. It encodes CASSPNAGFNEQYF.

The V gene is TRBV7-9, the J gene TRBJ2-7; 7 nucleotides line up with TRBD1. J was trimmed by 3 bases and V by 4 bases; bases with no gene match: 12. Germline V CDR1 and CDR2: SEHNR, FQNEAQ (reference sequence). The CDR3 consists of 16 residues. The chain's CDR3 is CASSSSGTVIRYEQYF. The DNA of the CDR3 is TGTGCCAGCAGCTCATCGGGGACAGTCATTCGCTACGAGCAGTACTTC.

This chain connects TRBV5-1 to TRBJ2-1; 11 positions agree with TRBD2. This CDR3 is built from 16 residues. Germline CDR1 and CDR2: SGHRS and YFSETQ. V lost 6 bases, J lost 0 bases, and 5 bases stayed unmatched. CDR3 sequence: CASIRTSGFSYNEQFF. In DNA form, the CDR3 reads TGCGCCAGCATCCGGACTAGCGGGTTCTCCTACAATGAGCAGTTCTTC.

As DNA, the CDR3 is TGTGCCAGCAGCCCCAGAGCGGGAGGTCTCCACGAGCAGTACTTC. Translation: CASSPRAGGLHEQYF. V usage is TRBV6-1 and J usage is TRBJ2-7; TRBD2 aligns across 9 bases. CDR1 is MNHNS and CDR2 is SASEGT in the germline V gene. There are 15 residues in the CDR3. J lost 5 bases, V lost 6 bases, and 11 bases had no gene match.

This clone was found a few times. The chain recombines TRBV4-2 with TRBJ1-1; perhaps TRBD1 as D (6 bases). Trimming removed 0 bases from V and 1 base from J, with 12 bases in between. Looked up from germline, CDR1 is LGHNA and CDR2 is YNFKEQ. This CDR3 contains 16 residues. The CDR3 coding sequence is TGTGCCAGCAGCCAAGATGAGGGCAGGGGGAACACTGAAGCTTTCTTT. Its translation is CASSQDEGRGNTEAFF.

The CDR3 is CSVPGTSGYEQYF. CDR3 DNA: TGCAGCGTCCCCGGGACTAGCGGTTACGAGCAGTACTTC. V gene TRBV29-1 combines with J gene TRBJ2-5; 11 bases fit TRBD2. The last part of the DNA fits TRBJ2-7 better; the J call may be wrong. CDR3 size: 13 residues. The V gene's germline CDR1 is SQVTM and CDR2 ANQGSEA.

The gene calls are TRBV6-5 and TRBJ2-7; maybe TRBD1 (6 bases). CDR3 length: 13 amino acids. CDR1 MNHEY and CDR2 SVGAGI come from the germline V gene. Trimming left V 7 bases short and J 7 bases short, with 17 bases between. The DNA of the CDR3 is TGTGCCAGCAATCAACAGGGTACGTGGGAGCAGTACTTC. Its translation: CASNQQGTWEQYF.

In this sample, this clone turned up once. The V gene is TRBV5-6, the J gene TRBJ1-2, with D tentatively TRBD1 (5 bases). The length of the CDR3 is 14 residues. V lost 3 bases to trimming and J lost 3 bases, with 12 bases between them. The germline CDR1 and CDR2 sequences are SGHDT and YYEEEE. The CDR3 coding sequence is TGTGCCAGCAGCTATCGACAGTTGGACTATGGCTACACCTTC. This translates into CASSYRQLDYGYTF.

This clone was recorded only once. The gene calls are TRBV5-1 and TRBJ2-7, with 8 nucleotides matching TRBD2. The germline V gene has CDR1 SGHRS and CDR2 YFSETQ. V was clipped by 2 bases and J by 5 bases; unmatched bases: 6. The CDR3 spans 14 residues. The CDR3 sequence: CASSFAGGWDEQYF. The CDR3, as DNA: TGCGCCAGCAGCTTCGCGGGAGGATGGGACGAGCAGTACTTC.

The chain links TRBV7-6 to TRBJ2-1; weak D call: TRBD2 (6 bases). Trimming stripped 3 bases from V and 3 bases from J, with 9 bases between. This CDR3 is 14 amino acids long. Per germline, CDR1 SGHVS and CDR2 FNYEAQ. The CDR3 bases are TGTGCCAGCAGCTTGCAGGGACTCTACAATGAGCAGTTCTTC. Encoded protein: CASSLQGLYNEQFF.

Comments on this clone: In the same sample, other DNA sequences code for this CDR3. The chain uses TRBV4-3 and TRBJ1-1; 7 nucleotides agree with TRBD1. The germline CDR1 and CDR2 sequences are LGHNA and YSLEER. J was trimmed by 3 bases and V by 1 base; bases with no gene match: 5. The CDR3 is made up of 15 amino acids. CDR3 protein: CASSQGNRGDTEAFF. CDR3 DNA: TGCGCCAGCAGCCAAGGTAACAGGGGAGACACTGAAGCTTTCTTT.

The chain recombines TRBV25-1 with TRBJ2-5, with D perhaps matching TRBD1 (6 bases). V lost 1 base to trimming and J lost 2 bases, with 14 bases between them. Looked up from germline, CDR1 is MGHDK and CDR2 is SYGVNS. This CDR3 comprises 16 residues. The CDR3 DNA reads as TGTGCCAGCAGTGAATCTCATGGACAGAGACAAGAGACCCAGTACTTC. This translates into CASSESHGQRQETQYF.

This clone showed up just once. The chain uses TRBV4-1 and TRBJ2-1; no clear D gene. The CDR3 contains 15 residues. V gave up 1 base and J gave up 5 bases, with 12 bases separating them. Germline V gene lookup returns CDR1 MGHRA and CDR2 YSYEKL. CDR3 DNA sequence: TGCGCCAGCAGCCAAGTCAGCGATGACCACAATGAGCAGTTCTTC. This translates into CASSQVSDDHNEQFF.

The genes are TRBV18 and TRBJ2-7; 10 bases fit TRBD2. V lost 3 bases to trimming and J lost 3 bases; unmatched junction nucleotides: 2. Germline CDR1 reads KGHSH; CDR2 reads LQKENI. The CDR3 has 14 residues. CDR3 protein: CASSPGLAIYEQYF. CDR3 nucleotides: TGTGCCAGCTCACCGGGACTAGCGATCTACGAGCAGTACTTC.

The rearrangement links TRBV6-6 to TRBJ2-1, with 9 bases fitting TRBD1. CDR1 is MNHNY, CDR2 SVGAGI, per germline (reference sequence). This CDR3 comprises 13 residues. J was trimmed by 4 bases and V by 8 bases; bases with no gene match: 3. The CDR3 here is CASSGTGYNEQFF. The DNA of the CDR3 is TGTGCCAGCTCCGGGACAGGGTACAATGAGCAGTTCTTC.

V gene TRBV29-1 combines with J gene TRBJ2-5; the D is unclear. The J call may be incorrect, as the DNA end agrees better with TRBJ2-7. The CDR3 extends over 16 amino acids. The germline V gene encodes CDR1 SQVTM and CDR2 ANQGSEA. CDR3 region: CSVEARSGRTTYEQYF. The CDR3 bases are TGCAGCGTTGAAGCTCGGTCAGGCCGAACCACCTACGAGCAGTACTTC.

The V call is TRBV6-1, the J call TRBJ1-1; 8 nucleotides align to TRBD1. Germline assignment: CDR1 MNHNS and CDR2 SASEGT. This CDR3 is built from 15 residues. After removal of 1 base from V and 4 bases from J, the junction contained 5 bases not matched to a gene. The CDR3: CASSEGAGGGTEAFF. The CDR3, as DNA: TGTGCCAGCAGTGAAGGGGCAGGGGGCGGCACTGAAGCTTTCTTT.

The chain carries TRBV5-1 and TRBJ2-7; 8 nucleotides line up with TRBD2. The CDR3 is 14 amino acids. Germline V gene sequence: CDR1 SGHRS, CDR2 YFSETQ. J gave up 4 bases and V 4 bases, and 7 bases lay outside the gene matches. The CDR3 spells CASSTGLAFYEQYF. The CDR3 coding sequence is TGCGCCAGCAGCACTGGACTAGCTTTTTACGAGCAGTACTTC. The entire variable domain, with the rest obtained from reference TRBV5-1 and TRBJ2-7, is as follows: KAGVTQTPRYLIKTRGQQVTLSCSPISGHRSVSWYQQTPGQGLQFLFEYFSETQRNKGNFPGRFSGRQFSNSRSEMNVSTLELGDSALYLCASSTGLAFYEQYFGPGTRLTVT.

The chain is built from TRBV4-3 and TRBJ1-2, with 7 bases lining up with TRBD1. The CDR3 covers 13 residues. The J segment lost 7 bases and the V segment lost 3 bases, leaving 5 bases of the junction unmatched. Germline CDR1 and CDR2: LGHNA and YSLEER. The CDR3 protein is CASSHRQGGGYTF. CDR3 coding DNA: TGCGCCAGCAGCCATCGACAGGGTGGTGGCTACACCTTC.

The V and J genes are TRBV5-1 and TRBJ2-4, with D perhaps TRBD2 (6 bases). Trimming cost V 2 bases and J 5 bases, with 20 bases left between them. The germline gives CDR1 SGHRS, CDR2 YFSETQ. The CDR3 contains 17 residues. The CDR3 loop reads CASSFSPPGAVQNIQYF. The CDR3 DNA sequence: TGCGCCAGCAGCTTCTCCCCTCCGGGAGCGGTTCAAAACATTCAGTACTTC.